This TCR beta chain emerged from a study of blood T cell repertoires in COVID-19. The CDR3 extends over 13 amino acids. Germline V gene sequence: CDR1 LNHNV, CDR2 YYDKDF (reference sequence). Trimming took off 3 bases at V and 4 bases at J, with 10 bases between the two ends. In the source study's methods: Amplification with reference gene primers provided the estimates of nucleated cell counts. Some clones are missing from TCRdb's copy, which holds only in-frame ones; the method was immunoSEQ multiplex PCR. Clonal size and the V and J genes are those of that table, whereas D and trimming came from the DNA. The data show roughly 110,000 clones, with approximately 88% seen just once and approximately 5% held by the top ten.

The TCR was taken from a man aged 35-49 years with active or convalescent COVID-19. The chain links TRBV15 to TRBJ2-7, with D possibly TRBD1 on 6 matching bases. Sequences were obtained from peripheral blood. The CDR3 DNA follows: TGTGCCACCAGCAGGAGGGGGTATTACGAGCAGTACTTC. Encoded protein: CATSRRGYYEQYF.